Following are 29 T cell receptor beta chains from one sample sequenced in a study of blood T cell repertoires in COVID-19. TCRdb's table, derived via immunoSEQ multiplex PCR, lists solely in-frame clones and lacks some. The sample records approximately 180,000 clones, more than 75% being singletons. Input material: peripheral blood. The receptors come from a human donor in a cohort sampled during active COVID-19.

This clone was counted a single time. The chain recombines TRBV3-1 (or the pseudogene TRBV3-2) with TRBJ2-7; 9 nucleotides line up with TRBD1. Looked up from germline, CDR1 is LGHDT and CDR2 is YNNKEL (reference sequence). V lost 1 base, J lost 5 bases, and 6 bases stayed unmatched. CDR3 length: 15 amino acids. The CDR3 nucleotides are TGTGCCAGCAGCCAAGCCCTACAGGGGGCTGACGAGCAGTACTTC. It translates to CASSQALQGADEQYF.

The chain carries TRBV3-1 (or the pseudogene TRBV3-2) and TRBJ2-4; tentatively, D is TRBD2 (6 bases). The CDR3 covers 16 residues. Trimming left V 5 bases short and J 0 bases short, with 14 bases between. The germline V gene encodes CDR1 LGHDT and CDR2 YNNKEL (reference sequence). The CDR3 sequence is CASSCQVEGAKNIQYF. CDR3 sequence (DNA): TGTGCCAGCAGCTGTCAGGTGGAGGGAGCCAAAAACATTCAGTACTTC.

This clone has just one count. The V call is TRBV30, the J call TRBJ2-7; D not certain. This CDR3 spans 12 amino acids. V lost 5 bases to trimming and J lost 0 bases, with 8 bases between them. Germline CDR1 and CDR2: GTSNPN and SVGIG (reference sequence). In DNA, the CDR3 is TGTGCCTGGGCCTACAGCTCCTACGAGCAGTACTTC. Protein: CAWAYSSYEQYF.

This rearrangement joins TRBV7-2 to TRBJ2-7; TRBD2 matches at 12 bases. The germline gives CDR1 SGHTA, CDR2 FQGNSA. Trimming at V came to 2 bases and at J to 3 bases, leaving 2 bases not matched to a gene. The CDR3 has 15 residues. The CDR3 loop reads CASSLLAGGDYEQYF. The CDR3 region has the DNA TGTGCCAGCAGCTTACTAGCGGGAGGGGACTACGAGCAGTACTTC.

This rearrangement joins TRBV6-6 to TRBJ1-1; the D is unclear. CDR1 is MNHNY and CDR2 is SVGAGI in the germline V gene (reference sequence). With 6 bases removed from V and 6 bases from J, the gap between germline ends came to 14 bases. The CDR3 has 13 residues. The CDR3 reads CASRPGGRAEAFF. The CDR3 bases are TGTGCCAGCAGGCCCGGAGGTAGGGCTGAAGCTTTCTTT.

This sequence joins TRBV11-2 and TRBJ2-7; weak D call: TRBD1 (5 bases). The V end lost 0 bases, the J end lost 4 bases, and 19 bases lay between the germline ends. This CDR3 is 17 amino acids long. The V gene's germline CDR1 is SGHAT and CDR2 FQNNGV. The CDR3 loop reads CASSLDSDTAALYEQYF. CDR3 sequence (DNA): TGTGCCAGCAGCTTAGACTCGGACACAGCTGCCCTATACGAGCAGTACTTC.

The rearrangement links TRBV19 to TRBJ1-2, with D possibly being TRBD1 (6 bases). CDR3 size: 13 residues. The V end lost 7 bases, the J end lost 4 bases, and 13 bases lay between the germline ends. The germline gives CDR1 LNHDA, CDR2 SQIVND (reference sequence). Here the CDR3 reads CASMRQESYGYTF. CDR3 DNA: TGTGCCAGTATGAGACAGGAGTCCTATGGCTACACCTTC.

V and J are TRBV11-2 and TRBJ1-6, with TRBD1 identical over 8 bases. V was pared by 0 bases and J by 10 bases, with 14 bases of the junction left unmatched. This CDR3 has 18 residues. CDR1 and CDR2 (germline): SGHAT, FQNNGV. This CDR3 is CASSLEIPGQGINSPLHF. CDR3 nucleotide sequence: TGTGCCAGCAGCTTAGAAATACCTGGACAGGGTATTAACTCACCCCTCCACTTT.

V usage is TRBV20-1 and J usage is TRBJ2-7, with TRBD1 matching over 9 bases. The CDR3 has 14 residues. Looked up from germline, CDR1 is DFQATT and CDR2 is SNEGSKA (reference sequence). The trim removed 3 bases at V and 4 bases at J, leaving 7 bases unmatched. This CDR3 reads CSASVDRGVYEQYF. In DNA form, the CDR3 reads TGCAGTGCTAGTGTGGACAGGGGCGTTTACGAGCAGTACTTC.

The V and J genes are TRBV6-2 or TRBV6-3 and TRBJ2-4, with 9 positions matching TRBD2. This CDR3 has 18 residues. In germline, CDR1 is MNHEY, CDR2 SVGEGT. V was clipped by 4 bases and J by 1 base; unmatched bases: 11. CDR3 sequence: CASSSGTSLRTAKNIQYF. CDR3 nucleotide sequence: TGTGCCAGCAGTTCCGGGACTAGCCTGAGAACGGCCAAAAACATTCAGTACTTC.

The chain is built from TRBV29-1 and TRBJ2-7, with D unresolved. V shed 5 bases and J shed 4 bases, with 9 bases lying between them. The CDR3 spans 11 residues. Germline loops: CDR1 SQVTM, CDR2 ANQGSEA. Here the CDR3 DNA reads TGCAGCGTTACAGAGAAGTACGAGCAGTACTTC. It specifies CSVTEKYEQYF.

This chain links TRBV6-6 with TRBJ1-1, with 8 bases matching TRBD1. V lost 7 bases, J lost 1 base, and 11 bases stayed unmatched. The CDR3 has 16 amino acids. Germline-derived CDR1 and CDR2 are MNHNY and SVGAGI (reference sequence). The CDR3 coding sequence is TGTGCCAGCATTGGTAAGAACAGGGGGTGGAACACTGAAGCTTTCTTT. Encoded protein: CASIGKNRGWNTEAFF.

The genes are TRBV10-2 and TRBJ1-3, with 8 bases lining up with TRBD1. The germline gives CDR1 WSHSY, CDR2 SAAADI. Trimming removed 10 bases from V and 4 bases from J; junction bases left unmatched: 9. The CDR3 consists of 14 residues. CDR3 nucleotide sequence: TGCGCCACCCTCTTAGGACAGGGAGGAAACACCATATATTTT. Translated, it gives CATLLGQGGNTIYF.

The rearrangement uses TRBV28 and TRBJ1-2; the match to TRBD1 covers 7 bases. In germline, CDR1 is MDHEN, CDR2 SYDVKM. V gave up 3 bases and J gave up 4 bases; unmatched junction bases: 11. The CDR3 contains 16 residues. The CDR3, as DNA: TGTGCCAGCAGTTTGGGGGGCCAGGGGGTAGGCTATGGCTACACCTTC. The encoded protein is CASSLGGQGVGYGYTF.

J is TRBJ2-5 and V is TRBV5-4; perhaps TRBD1 as D (6 bases). Germline-derived CDR1 and CDR2 are SGHNT and YYREEE (reference sequence). V gave up 5 bases and J gave up 4 bases, with 21 bases separating them. This CDR3 region has 16 residues. In DNA form, the CDR3 reads TGTGCCAGCAGGGGGGTTCCGAACAGGGATGGAGAGACCCAGTACTTC. Residues: CASRGVPNRDGETQYF.

This clone was seen once. The chain employs TRBV11-2 and TRBJ2-4, with 12 positions matching TRBD1. V gave up 1 base and J gave up 7 bases; unmatched junction bases: 8. CDR1 is SGHAT, CDR2 FQNNGV, per germline. The CDR3 runs to 17 residues. CDR3 residues: CASSLAFGDRGLNIQYF. As DNA, the CDR3 is TGTGCCAGCAGCTTAGCCTTTGGGGACAGGGGGCTTAACATTCAGTACTTC. Full variable domain (outside the CDR3, taken from reference TRBV11-2 and TRBJ2-4): EAGVAQSPRYKIIEKRQSVAFWCNPISGHATLYWYQQILGQGPKLLIQFQNNGVVDDSQLPKDRFSAERLKGVDSTLKIQPAKLEDSAVYLCASSLAFGDRGLNIQYFGAGTRLSVL.

CDR3 DNA sequence: TGTGCCAGCAGTTACGTTGCGGGGAGCTCCTACAATGAGCAGTTCTTC. This encodes CASSYVAGSSYNEQFF. The chain carries TRBV6-5 and TRBJ2-1, with D tentatively TRBD2 (6 bases). Deletions cut 2 bases from V and 0 bases from J, with 11 bases between. The length of the CDR3 is 16 residues. Germline V lookup: CDR1 MNHEY, CDR2 SVGAGI.

This rearrangement joins TRBV27 to TRBJ2-7, with a weak D call TRBD2 (5 bases). Trimming took off 5 bases at V and 2 bases at J, with 16 bases between the two ends. This CDR3 contains 15 residues. Germline CDR1 MNHEY, CDR2 SMNVEV (reference sequence). The CDR3 sequence is CASSSVVSGAYEQYF. The CDR3 region has the DNA TGTGCCAGCAGTAGCGTCGTCAGCGGTGCCTACGAGCAGTACTTC.

This rearrangement joins TRBV5-1 to TRBJ2-1; the D gene is possibly TRBD1 (5 bases). The CDR3 is 12 amino acids. The V end was cut by 0 bases, the J end by 8 bases, with 6 bases between. The germline V gene has CDR1 SGHRS and CDR2 YFSETQ. Here the CDR3 DNA reads TGCGCCAGCAGCTTGGAAGGGGATGAGCAGTTCTTC. It encodes CASSLEGDEQFF.

The rearrangement uses TRBV30 and TRBJ1-1; 10 bases map to TRBD1. The CDR3 is 14 amino acids. The V gene's germline CDR1 is GTSNPN and CDR2 SVGIG (reference sequence). V was clipped by 1 base and J by 4 bases; unmatched bases: 3. CDR3 DNA: TGTGCCTGGAGTGGGACAGGGGGTTTCACTGAAGCTTTCTTT. Protein product: CAWSGTGGFTEAFF.

The chain combines TRBV28 with TRBJ2-1; possibly TRBD1 for D (7 bases). Germline V gives CDR1 MDHEN, CDR2 SYDVKM. The CDR3 loop spans 20 amino acids. Trimming cost V 1 base and J 7 bases, with 29 bases left between them. The CDR3 DNA sequence: TGTGCCAGCAGTTTATTCCTCCAGGGGGACGGGAGAGCCCTCGGGAATGAGCAGTTCTTC. This encodes CASSLFLQGDGRALGNEQFF.

The chain combines TRBV7-9 with TRBJ2-1, with 9 bases that match TRBD2. Germline V gives CDR1 SEHNR, CDR2 FQNEAQ (reference sequence). Trimming at V came to 2 bases and at J to 6 bases, leaving 8 bases not matched to a gene. There are 16 residues in the CDR3. The CDR3: CASSLMRGGAGNEQFF. The CDR3 coding sequence is TGTGCCAGCAGCTTAATGCGGGGGGGCGCAGGCAATGAGCAGTTCTTC.

J is TRBJ2-2 and V is TRBV5-6; possible D gene TRBD2, 6 bases. The CDR3 has 16 amino acids. V was clipped by 4 bases and J by 6 bases, with 19 bases between them. The V gene's germline CDR1 is SGHDT and CDR2 YYEEEE. The CDR3 here is CASSRAGRAGPGELFF. In nucleotides, the CDR3 is TGTGCCAGCAGCCGCGCGGGTCGAGCGGGCCCCGGGGAGCTGTTTTTT.

V is TRBV11-2 and J is TRBJ1-4; 7 bases match TRBD1. CDR3 size: 15 residues. The junction had 7 bases not matched to a gene; V was cut back by 1 base and J by 8 bases. Germline V gene sequence: CDR1 SGHAT, CDR2 FQNNGV. This CDR3 reads CASSLGGTVLEKLFF. The CDR3 DNA follows: TGTGCCAGCAGCTTAGGCGGGACAGTTCTGGAAAAACTGTTTTTT.

This clone was counted only a few times. The chain uses TRBV6-5 and TRBJ1-2, with D perhaps matching TRBD1 (6 bases). With 5 bases removed from V and 2 bases from J, the gap between germline ends came to 12 bases. The CDR3 has 14 residues. CDR1 is MNHEY and CDR2 is SVGAGI in the germline V gene. CDR3 sequence reads: CASSQKGGNYGYTF. CDR3 coding DNA: TGTGCCAGCAGTCAGAAAGGGGGAAACTATGGCTACACCTTC.

This clone came up once. The gene calls are TRBV7-2 and TRBJ2-1; D perhaps matches TRBD1 (6 bases). Trimming removed 5 bases at V and 4 bases at J, with 18 bases between. CDR1 is SGHTA and CDR2 is FQGNSA in the germline V gene. The CDR3 extends over 16 amino acids. The CDR3 nucleotides read TGTGCCAGCAGCGAAAAGTCCGGGACACTTTACAATGAGCAGTTCTTC. Translating it yields CASSEKSGTLYNEQFF.

The V and J genes are TRBV5-1 and TRBJ2-6; no definite D call. The CDR3 runs 16 residues. CDR1 and CDR2 from the germline V gene are SGHRS and YFSETQ. The V gene lost 7 bases and the J gene lost 0 bases, with 14 bases spanning the gap. CDR3 loop: CASHSPGISGANVLTF. DNA of the CDR3: TGCGCCAGCCATTCTCCGGGTATCTCTGGGGCCAACGTCCTGACTTTC.

The chain is built from TRBV5-6 and TRBJ2-7; TRBD1 matches at 9 bases. Trimming cost V 3 bases and J 2 bases; bases outside gene matches: 3. CDR3 length equals 14 residues. The germline V gene encodes CDR1 SGHDT and CDR2 YYEEEE. CDR3 sequence reads: CASSSQGAPYEQYF. The CDR3 DNA reads TGTGCCAGCAGCTCACAGGGGGCCCCCTACGAGCAGTACTTC.

The genes are TRBV2 and TRBJ2-1, with TRBD2 matching over 8 bases. The CDR3 extends over 12 amino acids. The germline V gene encodes CDR1 SNHLY and CDR2 FYNNEI. V shed 4 bases and J 15 bases; nucleotides not matched to a gene: 8. The CDR3 nucleotides read TGTGCCAGCAGTGTTTCCGGGACTAGTCTGTTCTTC. It specifies CASSVSGTSLFF.